These 32 T cell receptor beta chains came from one sample sequenced in a study of OX40 agonist ivuxolimab in advanced cancers. Generated by immunoSEQ multiplex PCR, the TCRdb table keeps only in-frame clones and is missing some. The sample consists of tens of thousands of clones, 92% of them appearing once. This sample comprised CD4+ or CD8+ T cells sorted from blood, obtained in a trial of the OX40 agonist ivuxolimab. These receptor sequences come from an adult with an advanced solid tumor such as melanoma, head and neck, liver or kidney cancer.

This chain uses TRBV10-3 with TRBJ2-3; the D is unclear. The V gene's germline CDR1 is ENHRY and CDR2 SYGVKD. Trimming left V 4 bases short and J 2 bases short, with 10 bases between. The CDR3 totals 14 residues. The CDR3, as DNA: TGTGCCATCAGTGGGGCGGAGATCACAGATACGCAGTATTTT. Amino acid sequence: CAISGAEITDTQYF.

The chain employs TRBV9 and TRBJ2-1, with 10 bases matching TRBD2. The germline V gene has CDR1 SGDLS and CDR2 YYNGEE. The CDR3 extends over 18 amino acids. Trimming took 0 bases from V and 2 from J; bases not matched to a gene: 8. The CDR3 region has the DNA TGTGCCAGCAGCGTAGGGGCTAGCGGGAGTGGGACCTACAATGAGCAGTTCTTC. This codes for CASSVGASGSGTYNEQFF.

The chain's CDR3 is CASSLSASRELFF. The CDR3, as DNA: TGTGCCAGCAGTTTGTCCGCTTCCCGGGAGCTGTTTTTT. The chain employs TRBV28 and TRBJ2-2; D not certain. The CDR3 totals 13 residues. V was shortened by 3 bases and J by 9 bases, with 11 bases between the two germline ends. In germline, CDR1 is MDHEN, CDR2 SYDVKM.

V and J are TRBV11-3 and TRBJ2-1, with no clear D. Germline V gene data show CDR1 as SGHNT and CDR2 as YENEEA. The CDR3 runs to 16 residues. Trimming cost V 5 bases and J 2 bases, with 16 bases left between them. Here the CDR3 reads CASSQIGYWAYNEQFF. DNA of the CDR3: TGTGCCAGCAGCCAGATTGGGTACTGGGCCTACAATGAGCAGTTCTTC.

The rearrangement uses TRBV11-3 and TRBJ2-7; the D gene is possibly TRBD1 (6 bases). Germline CDR1 SGHNT, CDR2 YENEEA. V was pared by 4 bases and J by 3 bases, with 10 bases between. CDR3 length: 13 residues. The CDR3 DNA reads as TGTGCCAGCAGCTCCTTACAGGGCTACGAGCAGTACTTC. Translated, it gives CASSSLQGYEQYF.

The chain recombines TRBV5-5 with TRBJ2-2; TRBD2 matches 9 bases. The CDR3 runs 18 residues. V gave up 6 bases and J gave up 7 bases; unmatched junction bases: 19. Germline lookup yields CDR1 SGHKS and CDR2 YYEKEE (reference sequence). DNA for the CDR3: TGTGCCAGCACTGGGCGTTCGATAGCGGGAGTGGTATACGGGGAGCTGTTTTTT. Encoded protein: CASTGRSIAGVVYGELFF.

As DNA, the CDR3 is TGTGCCTGGAGGAGGGGGGGGACAGGAGATTCACCCCTCCACTTT. Its translation is CAWRRGGTGDSPLHF. The chain couples TRBV30 to TRBJ1-6; TRBD1 matches 8 bases. The J segment lost 8 bases and the V segment lost 3 bases, leaving 9 bases of the junction unmatched. Germline V gene sequence: CDR1 GTSNPN, CDR2 SVGIG (reference sequence). CDR3 length: 15 residues. The whole variable domain, filled in from reference TRBV30 and TRBJ1-6, reads SQTIHQWPATLVQPVGSPLSLECTVEGTSNPNLYWYRQAAGRGLQLLFYSVGIGQISSEVPQNLSASRPQDRQFILSSKKLLLSDSGFYLCAWRRGGTGDSPLHFGNGTRLTVT.

The chain uses TRBV7-2 and TRBJ1-5, with D unclear. The CDR3 extends over 14 amino acids. Germline-derived CDR1 and CDR2 are SGHTA and FQGNSA. V dropped 4 bases and J dropped 5 bases, with 12 bases sitting between them. The CDR3 spells CASSSSSVYQPQHF. The CDR3 nucleotides are TGTGCCAGCAGCTCGAGTTCTGTCTATCAGCCCCAGCATTTT.

The chain employs TRBV7-9 and TRBJ1-5; D is possibly TRBD1 (6 bases). V was clipped by 3 bases and J by 1 base, with 7 bases between them. This CDR3 has 14 amino acids. Per the germline V gene, CDR1 is SEHNR and CDR2 is FQNEAQ (reference sequence). CDR3 bases: TGTGCCAGCAGCTTTCAGGGGAGCAATCAGCCCCAGCATTTT. Its protein is CASSFQGSNQPQHF.

In its sample, this clone was seen once. The chain employs TRBV10-3 and TRBJ2-2; 10 nucleotides match TRBD2. Germline CDR1 is ENHRY and CDR2 is SYGVKD. J gave up 2 bases and V 9 bases, and 3 bases lay outside the gene matches. The length of the CDR3 is 14 residues. Here the CDR3 reads CAIGTSVNTGELFF. CDR3 nucleotides: TGTGCCATAGGGACTAGCGTCAACACCGGGGAGCTGTTTTTT.

The rearrangement joins TRBV5-1 to TRBJ2-1, with 11 bases matching TRBD2. The junction had 3 bases not matched to a gene; V was cut back by 6 bases and J by 1 base. Germline CDR1 reads SGHRS; CDR2 reads YFSETQ. The CDR3 contains 15 residues. CDR3 protein: CASTLAGGSYNEQFF. The CDR3, as DNA: TGCGCCAGCACCCTAGCGGGAGGTTCCTACAATGAGCAGTTCTTC. The complete variable domain, with remaining parts taken from reference TRBV5-1 and TRBJ2-1, reads KAGVTQTPRYLIKTRGQQVTLSCSPISGHRSVSWYQQTPGQGLQFLFEYFSETQRNKGNFPGRFSGRQFSNSRSEMNVSTLELGDSALYLCASTLAGGSYNEQFFGPGTRLTVL.

This chain joins TRBV5-1 and TRBJ1-1, with D tentatively TRBD1 (5 bases). The CDR3 contains 14 residues. Trimming left V 1 base short and J 4 bases short, with 11 bases between. Germline CDR1 is SGHRS and CDR2 is YFSETQ. For the CDR3, the DNA is TGCGCCAGCAGCTTGACAGGTTGGTTCACTGAAGCTTTCTTT. It yields the protein CASSLTGWFTEAFF.

The chain links TRBV29-1 to TRBJ2-2; 7 nucleotides agree with TRBD2. Germline assignment: CDR1 SQVTM and CDR2 ANQGSEA. The CDR3 loop spans 17 amino acids. The junction had 13 bases not matched to a gene; V was cut back by 3 bases and J by 3 bases. The CDR3 region has the DNA TGCAGCGTTGAGAAGTTACGGGGCGGGAGAGACACCGGGGAGCTGTTTTTT. The encoded protein is CSVEKLRGGRDTGELFF.

The rearrangement links TRBV4-1 to TRBJ2-7, with 7 bases identical to TRBD2. The germline CDR1 and CDR2 sequences are MGHRA and YSYEKL. This CDR3 has 16 residues. V lost 1 base to trimming and J lost 3 bases; unmatched junction nucleotides: 9. The CDR3 nucleotides are TGCGCCAGCAGCCAAGGTGGCGGGAGAGGTCGCTACGAGCAGTACTTC. Encoded protein: CASSQGGGRGRYEQYF.

This clone was counted once. This chain uses TRBV27 with TRBJ2-7; D unresolved. The V gene's germline CDR1 is MNHEY and CDR2 SMNVEV (reference sequence). Trimming shortened V by 8 bases and J by 7 bases, and 12 bases separated the two germline ends. The CDR3 extends over 11 amino acids. The CDR3 here is CASRSVGEQYF. The CDR3 DNA sequence: TGTGCCAGCCGCAGTGTAGGGGAGCAGTACTTC.

The V and J genes are TRBV28 and TRBJ1-4; D unclear. Germline-derived CDR1 and CDR2 are MDHEN and SYDVKM. The germline V and J ends were trimmed by 5 bases and 4 bases, with 8 bases remaining between them. This CDR3 comprises 13 residues. As DNA, the CDR3 is TGTGCCAGCAGTGGACCGCTTAATGAAAAACTGTTTTTT. Translating it yields CASSGPLNEKLFF.

The chain uses TRBV5-1 and TRBJ2-7; 11 nucleotides line up with TRBD1. The CDR3 length is 15 residues. The V segment lost 4 bases and the J segment 2 bases; nucleotides outside the gene matches: 5. In germline, CDR1 is SGHRS, CDR2 YFSETQ. Written as DNA, the CDR3 is TGCGCCAGCAGCCCGGACAGGGGGCTCGCCTACGAGCAGTACTTC. It is translated as CASSPDRGLAYEQYF.

The V call is TRBV6-5, the J call TRBJ2-7; unclear D gene. V lost 4 bases, J lost 2 bases, and 15 bases lay in between. The CDR3 covers 15 residues. Germline V lookup: CDR1 MNHEY, CDR2 SVGAGI. The CDR3 region is CASSSPTGPPYEQYF. The CDR3 nucleotides are TGTGCCAGCAGTTCACCAACCGGGCCCCCCTACGAGCAGTACTTC.

V usage is TRBV6-5 and J usage is TRBJ1-6; possible D gene TRBD1, 5 bases. Trimming stripped 2 bases from V and 4 bases from J, with 6 bases between. Germline loops: CDR1 MNHEY, CDR2 SVGAGI. The CDR3 extends over 14 amino acids. CDR3 in DNA: TGTGCCAGCAGTTACGGGGGTTATAATTCACCCCTCCACTTT. It codes for CASSYGGYNSPLHF.

J is TRBJ1-2 and V is TRBV25-1; TRBD1 might be the D (5 bases). The CDR3 length is 12 residues. Germline CDR1 MGHDK, CDR2 SYGVNS. Trimming cost V 3 bases and J 7 bases, with 9 bases left between them. CDR3 nucleotides: TGTGCCAGCAGTGACGGGACTAGTGGCTACACCTTC. Residues: CASSDGTSGYTF.

The genes are TRBV11-3 and TRBJ2-2; D perhaps matches TRBD2 (6 bases). V was trimmed by 5 bases and J by 5 bases, leaving 15 bases between them. Germline values: CDR1 SGHNT, CDR2 YENEEA. This CDR3 is 15 amino acids long. In DNA, the CDR3 is TGTGCCAGCAGCACTCGACTGGGAGGAACCGGGGAGCTGTTTTTT. It codes for CASSTRLGGTGELFF.

This clone was seen only once. The V and J genes are TRBV2 and TRBJ1-3; D ambiguous. This CDR3 contains 15 residues. Germline V lookup: CDR1 SNHLY, CDR2 FYNNEI. V was pared by 6 bases and J by 4 bases, with 16 bases between. CDR3 DNA sequence: TGTGCCAGCAGCGAAACTTTTAACTCGGGAAACACCATATATTTT. Translation gives CASSETFNSGNTIYF.

V is TRBV28 and J is TRBJ2-7, with 11 bases fitting TRBD1. This CDR3 has 16 residues. The ends lost 5 bases at V and 6 bases at J; junction bases unmatched: 12. Looked up from germline, CDR1 is MDHEN and CDR2 is SYDVKM. DNA for the CDR3: TGTGCCAGCAGTGGGTCCCCCGGACAGGGGGCCGTCGAGCAGTACTTC. As protein: CASSGSPGQGAVEQYF.

The chain employs TRBV11-2 and TRBJ2-1; TRBD2 aligns across 7 bases. Germline V gene lookup returns CDR1 SGHAT and CDR2 FQNNGV. The J segment lost 12 bases and the V segment lost 1 base, leaving 9 bases of the junction unmatched. This CDR3 contains 14 residues. CDR3 coding DNA: TGTGCCAGCAGCTTAGGCGTCGGGAGGCCGGTGCAGTTCTTC. Protein product: CASSLGVGRPVQFF.

This clone occurred once. The rearrangement links TRBV11-2 to TRBJ2-1, with TRBD2 matching over 7 bases. The CDR3 extends over 14 amino acids. Per the germline V gene, CDR1 is SGHAT and CDR2 is FQNNGV. After removal of 4 bases from V and 9 bases from J, the junction contained 9 bases not matched to a gene. The CDR3 sequence: CASSSGTSAIEQFF. As DNA, the CDR3 is TGTGCCAGCAGCTCCGGAACTAGCGCCATTGAGCAGTTCTTC.

This clone was recorded only once. The V gene is TRBV2, the J gene TRBJ1-1, with TRBD1 as a possible D gene (6 bases). Germline V gene data show CDR1 as SNHLY and CDR2 as FYNNEI. This CDR3 contains 14 residues. Deletions cut 6 bases from V and 2 bases from J, with 13 bases between. The CDR3 nucleotides read TGTGCCAGCAGGGGGTGGACAGTAAACACTGAAGCTTTCTTT. It specifies CASRGWTVNTEAFF.

The J gene is TRBJ2-1, the V gene TRBV7-9, with TRBD1 matching over 9 bases. CDR3 length: 15 residues. With V trimmed by 4 bases and J by 5 bases, 6 bases remained unmatched. Germline assignment: CDR1 SEHNR and CDR2 FQNEAQ (reference sequence). The CDR3 region has the DNA TGTGCCAGCAGCTGGGGACAGGGAATTAACAATGAGCAGTTCTTC. As protein: CASSWGQGINNEQFF.

The chain combines TRBV19 with TRBJ2-1; a possible D gene is TRBD1 (6 bases). Per germline, CDR1 LNHDA and CDR2 SQIVND (reference sequence). The V end was cut by 3 bases, the J end by 10 bases, with 7 bases between. This CDR3 spans 11 amino acids. The CDR3 region is CASSIGQEQFF. The DNA for the CDR3 is TGTGCCAGTAGTATTGGACAGGAGCAGTTCTTC.

The genes are TRBV6-6 and TRBJ1-2; 7 bases are shared with TRBD1. The germline CDR1 and CDR2 sequences are MNHNY and SVGAGI (reference sequence). The CDR3 loop spans 14 amino acids. V lost 6 bases, J lost 2 bases, and 6 bases stayed unmatched. The CDR3 protein is CASSLTTGNYGYTF. CDR3 in DNA: TGTGCCAGCAGCTTAACGACAGGGAACTATGGCTACACCTTC.

The sample holds a few counts of this clone. The rearrangement joins TRBV7-2 to TRBJ1-6; possible D gene TRBD1, 5 bases. CDR1 and CDR2 (germline): SGHTA, FQGNSA. The CDR3 extends over 17 amino acids. The ends were cut back, 1 base at V and 5 bases at J, with 15 bases in the middle. The CDR3 DNA follows: TGTGCCAGCAGCTTAGTTTCACCAGGGATCAATAATTCACCCCTCCACTTT. The encoded protein is CASSLVSPGINNSPLHF.

This clone was detected a few times. The rearrangement links TRBV5-1 to TRBJ2-2; 7 nucleotides agree with TRBD1. This CDR3 comprises 15 residues. The trim removed 4 bases at V and 4 bases at J, leaving 7 bases unmatched. The germline V gene encodes CDR1 SGHRS and CDR2 YFSETQ. Here the CDR3 reads CASSVQGIGTGELFF. CDR3 nucleotides: TGCGCCAGCAGCGTACAGGGGATCGGCACCGGGGAGCTGTTTTTT.

This chain joins TRBV5-1 and TRBJ2-3; perhaps TRBD1 as D (5 bases). CDR3 size: 16 residues. The ends were cut back, 0 bases at V and 1 base at J, with 12 bases in the middle. CDR1 is SGHRS and CDR2 is YFSETQ in the germline V gene. The CDR3 loop is CASSLDLGPGTDTQYF. In DNA form, the CDR3 reads TGCGCCAGCAGCTTGGATCTGGGGCCGGGCACAGATACGCAGTATTTT.